The subject of this entry is one TCR beta chain. V was pared by 0 bases and J by 0 bases, with 5 bases between. Germline CDR1 reads MNHEY; CDR2 reads SVGAGI. The length of the CDR3 is 15 residues. The data originate from a study of blood T cell repertoires in COVID-19. Overall study: Acute-phase and convalescent COVID-19 samples originated in the United States, Italy and Spain. In each case, the material was cDNA or gDNA derived from T cells, B-cell-depleted T cells, or PBMCs.

Participant reports of clinical history set cohort assignment. In the authors' workflow: By means of reference gene primer amplification, nucleated cell counts were estimated. Some clones are missing from TCRdb's copy, which holds only in-frame ones; the method was immunoSEQ multiplex PCR. V and J calls and clone size are as listed in that table; D and trimming were resolved from the DNA. The sample records 140,000 to 150,000 clones, around 73% being singletons. The sample was PBMCs or T cells enriched from blood (not recorded which). The receptor was isolated from a woman aged 50 to 60 who had recovered from COVID-19. This chain joins TRBV6-5 and TRBJ1-4; D is perhaps TRBD1 (5 bases). CDR3 region: CASSYSTATNEKLFF. The CDR3 nucleotides read TGTGCCAGCAGTTACTCGACAGCAACTAATGAAAAACTGTTTTTT.